The present entry profiles one T cell receptor (beta chain) with its context. The data belong to a study of blood T cell repertoires in COVID-19. Germline V gene lookup returns CDR1 LNHDA and CDR2 SQIVND (reference sequence). J was trimmed by 6 bases and V by 3 bases; bases with no gene match: 5. The CDR3 has 15 amino acids. Data came from immunoSEQ multiplex PCR; TCRdb stores just in-frame clones and leaves some out. Among roughly 130,000 clones, about 92% were seen once, and the ten largest hold 4% to 5%. The chain has TRBV19 and TRBJ2-1; 10 nucleotides align to TRBD2. Sequencing was done on a sample of peripheral blood. The receptor was derived from a man in his sixties with COVID-19, enrolled during active disease. CDR3 in amino acids: CASSIQAGGSNEQFF. DNA of the CDR3: TGTGCCAGTAGTATTCAAGCGGGAGGGTCCAATGAGCAGTTCTTC.